This paragraph reports one TCR beta chain. No antigen is known for it. This CDR3 is built from 14 residues. From germline, CDR1 is LGHDT and CDR2 YNNKEL (reference sequence). V lost 5 bases to trimming and J lost 4 bases; unmatched junction nucleotides: 6. Under the ViraFEST assay, PBMC were stimulated with viral peptide pools so that antigen-specific CD4+ T cells expanded. Sequencing was performed afterwards. When 10 to 11 days of culture had elapsed, CD4+ T cells were isolated. Nucleocapsid antibody tests were negative, and the vaccine recipients had no prior SARS-CoV-2 infection. Cultivation was performed at 1.5 million to 2.5 million PBMC per well with about 9 IU/ml IL-2 and approximately 9.2 ug/ml peptides added. Profiled with immunoSEQ multiplex PCR; TCRdb holds only in-frame clones, not every one. The table lists about 63,000 clones, 75% of them singletons. These data come from a study of vaccination effects on CD4 cells after COVID-19. Study observations and caveats: Only a single clone (1 of 255 vaccine-induced clones in healthy vaccinees) cross-reacted with common cold coronaviruses.

This specimen was CD4+ T cells from PBMCs cultured with HCoV-OC43 spike peptides, taken before COVID-19 vaccination. Subset defined: HCoV-OC43 spike overlapping peptide pool stimulation. The sequence was obtained from a human donor who received a COVID-19 vaccine. The chain employs TRBV3-1 (or the pseudogene TRBV3-2) and TRBJ1-1; 8 bases agree with TRBD1. The chain's CDR3 is CASSLRQGTTEAFF. CDR3 DNA: TGTGCCAGCAGCTTGAGACAGGGGACCACTGAAGCTTTCTTT.